This T cell receptor beta chain is drawn from a study of early T cells in non-severe SARS-CoV-2 infection listed by TCRdb under 2021. Concerning the study at large: TCR sequencing used bulk RNA from unsorted whole blood, so alpha and beta chains could not be paired. Paper-wide results and their limitations: Matching against VDJdb was skewed toward anti-spike CD8 responses, likely underestimated virus-specific expansions, and missed private and CD4 specificities.

The study was a case-control design nested within a healthcare worker cohort in London, UK, with weekly nasopharyngeal swab PCR tests and blood sampling. Between 23 and 31 March 2020, the week of the UK lockdown, healthcare workers were enrolled and then followed up weekly for as long as 16 weeks. The cysteine opens and the phenylalanine closes a CDR3 of 13 amino acids. The kept DNA is CDR3 alone, 39 bases in frame from the first base. The germline V gene supplies CDR1 SNHLY and CDR2 FYNNEI. Germline trimming amounts to 8 bases on V and 0 bases on J, with 3 as the count of junction bases outside the gene matches. A word on this clonotype: This clone's antigen is unknown. Base quality data are lacking; no much larger clone is found one base away.

Libraries were made using 5' RACE. These reads were obtained on a NextSeq 500. The TCR library protocol attached unique molecular identifiers to individual cDNA molecules to correct for sequencing error and PCR bias. Both TCR alpha and beta chains were sequenced, and tight co-correlation was observed between alpha and beta sequence abundances in each sample. The paper's processing steps were these. Decombinator V4 was used to annotate the V gene, J gene and CDR3 of the TCR sequences. TCRs were defined as expanded if a significant change between any two time points was detected under a Poisson model with p below 0.0001. TCR abundances were normalised to the total number of TCRs sequenced in each sample and reported as counts per million. MAIT TCRs were defined by TRAV1-2 paired with TRAJ12, TRAJ20 or TRAJ33, and iNKT TCRs by TRAV10 paired with TRAJ18. VDJdb, accessed 1 November 2021, was searched for CMV, EBV and SARS-CoV-2 annotated TCRs, with TCRs annotated for multiple antigens excluded. TCRdb itself trimmed the public reads at Q25 with fastp, ran MiXCR and retained productive beta chains. Rows matching on CDR3 protein sequence are summarized as one entry with the most common DNA and genes. The V and J calls reflect TCRdb's pipeline rather than the authors' work. The sample table lists 20,000 to 30,000 distinct CDR3 sequences, 4% to 4.5% of them with a count of one. The ten most abundant clones make up nearly 4.5% of the sample.

Sequencing was carried out using whole blood. This sequence uses TRBV2 and TRBJ2-7, with 8 central nucleotides matching TRBD2. The TCR was taken from an adult who was a healthcare worker with PCR-confirmed SARS-CoV-2 infection or an uninfected control (not recorded which). The encoded CDR3 is CASWREDSYEQYF. In nucleotides, the sequence is TGTGCCAGCTGGCGGGAGGACTCCTACGAGCAGTACTTC.